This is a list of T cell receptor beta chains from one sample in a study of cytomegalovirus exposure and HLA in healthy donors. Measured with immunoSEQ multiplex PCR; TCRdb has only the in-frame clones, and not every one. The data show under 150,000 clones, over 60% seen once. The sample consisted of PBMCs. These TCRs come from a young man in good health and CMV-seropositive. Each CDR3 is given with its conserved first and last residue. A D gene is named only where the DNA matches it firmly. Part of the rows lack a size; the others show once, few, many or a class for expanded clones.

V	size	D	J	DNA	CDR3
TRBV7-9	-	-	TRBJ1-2	TGTGCCAGCAGCTTTAGCGCTCTAGCTAACTATGGCTACACCTTC	CASSFSALANYGYTF
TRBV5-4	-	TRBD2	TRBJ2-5	TGTGCCAGCAGCTTGACTAGCGGGAACCAAGAGACCCAGTACTTC	CASSLTSGNQETQYF
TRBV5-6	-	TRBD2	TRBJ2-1	TGTGCCAGCAGCTTGGCGCGGGGGGGCTACAATGAGCAGTTCTTC	CASSLARGGYNEQFF
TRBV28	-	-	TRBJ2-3	TGTGCCAGCAGTACGCTAAAATGGGTTGCGGGGCGTAACACAGATACGCAGTATTTT	CASSTLKWVAGRNTDTQYF
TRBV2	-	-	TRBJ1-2	TGTGCCAGCAGTGCAGGGTACGAAGGCTACACCTTC	CASSAGYEGYTF
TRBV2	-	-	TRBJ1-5	TGTGCCAGCAGTAGCTCGGCGACAGCGAATCAGCCCCAGCATTTT	CASSSSATANQPQHF
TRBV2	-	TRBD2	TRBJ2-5	TGTGCCAGCAAGCGGGGACTAGCGGGGATCCAAGAGACCCAGTACTTC	CASKRGLAGIQETQYF
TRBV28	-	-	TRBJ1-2	TGTGCCAGCAGGGGGGGAGTGGATGGCTACACCTTC	CASRGGVDGYTF
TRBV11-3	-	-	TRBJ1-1	TGTGCCAGCGGAGCCAGGGTTCCCGCTGAAGCTTTCTTT	CASGARVPAEAFF
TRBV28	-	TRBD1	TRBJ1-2	TGTGCCAGCACCGCAGGGGGCCACTATGGCTACACCTTC	CASTAGGHYGYTF
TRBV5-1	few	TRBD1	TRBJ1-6	TGCGCCAGCAGCTTTACGAGACAGGGTGTTAATTCACCCCTCCACTTT	CASSFTRQGVNSPLHF
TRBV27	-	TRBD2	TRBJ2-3	TGTGCCAGCAGCGGAAGGATGGGGGGGTCGGGCACAGATACGCAGTATTTT	CASSGRMGGSGTDTQYF